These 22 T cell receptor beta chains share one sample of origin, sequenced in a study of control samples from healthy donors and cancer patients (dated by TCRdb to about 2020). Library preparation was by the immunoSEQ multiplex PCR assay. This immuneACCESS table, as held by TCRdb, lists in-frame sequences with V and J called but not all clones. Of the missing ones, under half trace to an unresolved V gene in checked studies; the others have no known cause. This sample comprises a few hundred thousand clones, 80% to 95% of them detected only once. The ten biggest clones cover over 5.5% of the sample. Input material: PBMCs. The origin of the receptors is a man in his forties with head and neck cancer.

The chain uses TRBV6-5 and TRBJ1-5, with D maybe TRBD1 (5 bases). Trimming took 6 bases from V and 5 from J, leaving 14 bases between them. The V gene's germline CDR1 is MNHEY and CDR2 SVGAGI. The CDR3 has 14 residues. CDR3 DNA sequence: TGTGCCAGCAGGGACTTTTCAGGGCATCAGCCCCAGCATTTT. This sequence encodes CASRDFSGHQPQHF.

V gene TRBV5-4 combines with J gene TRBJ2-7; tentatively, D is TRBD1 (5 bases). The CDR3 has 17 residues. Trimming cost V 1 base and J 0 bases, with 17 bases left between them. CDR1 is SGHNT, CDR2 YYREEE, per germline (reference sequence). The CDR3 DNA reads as TGTGCCAGCAGCTTGCCCCGCGCAGCAGGGTCCTCCTACGAGCAGTACTTC. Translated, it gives CASSLPRAAGSSYEQYF. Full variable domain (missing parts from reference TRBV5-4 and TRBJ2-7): ETGVTQSPTHLIKTRGQQVTLRCSSQSGHNTVSWYQQALGQGPQFIFQYYREEENGRGNFPPRFSGLQFPNYSSELNVNALELDDSALYLCASSLPRAAGSSYEQYFGPGTRLTVT.

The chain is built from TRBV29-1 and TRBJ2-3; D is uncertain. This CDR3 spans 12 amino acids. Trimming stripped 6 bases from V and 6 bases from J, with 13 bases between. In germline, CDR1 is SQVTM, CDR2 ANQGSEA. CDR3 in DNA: TGCAGCGTAGATGGCAAGTTCGATACGCAGTATTTT. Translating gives CSVDGKFDTQYF.

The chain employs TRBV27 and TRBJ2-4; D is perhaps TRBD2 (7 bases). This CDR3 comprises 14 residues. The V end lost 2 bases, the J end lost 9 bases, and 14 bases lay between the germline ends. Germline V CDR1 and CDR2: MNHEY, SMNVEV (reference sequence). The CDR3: CASSLEGGPGIQYF. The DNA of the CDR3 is TGTGCCAGCAGTTTAGAGGGGGGGCCGGGCATTCAGTACTTC.

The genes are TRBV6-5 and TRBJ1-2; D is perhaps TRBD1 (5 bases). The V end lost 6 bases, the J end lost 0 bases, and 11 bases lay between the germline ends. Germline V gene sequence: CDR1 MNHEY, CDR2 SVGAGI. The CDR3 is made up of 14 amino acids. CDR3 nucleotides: TGTGCCAGCAGACAGGCGACCGCTAACTATGGCTACACCTTC. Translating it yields CASRQATANYGYTF.

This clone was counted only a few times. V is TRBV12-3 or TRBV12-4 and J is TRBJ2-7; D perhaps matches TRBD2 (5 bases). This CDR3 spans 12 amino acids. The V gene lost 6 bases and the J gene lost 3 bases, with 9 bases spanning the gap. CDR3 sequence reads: CASSPSSYEQYF. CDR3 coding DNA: TGTGCCAGCAGCCCTAGCAGCTACGAGCAGTACTTC.

The CDR3 nucleotides are TGCAGTGCTAGTGCGCACACTGAAGCTTTCTTT. Translating gives CSASAHTEAFF. The chain carries TRBV20-1 and TRBJ1-1; D gene unclear. The length of the CDR3 is 11 residues. Germline V gives CDR1 DFQATT, CDR2 SNEGSKA (reference sequence). V lost 3 bases and J 3 bases, leaving 5 bases between the germline ends.

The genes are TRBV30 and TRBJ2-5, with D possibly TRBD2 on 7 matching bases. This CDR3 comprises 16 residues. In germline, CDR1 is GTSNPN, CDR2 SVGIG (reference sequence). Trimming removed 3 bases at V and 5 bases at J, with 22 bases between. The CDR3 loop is CAWSPDRRGGSETQYF. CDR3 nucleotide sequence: TGTGCCTGGAGCCCCGATAGGAGGGGGGGGTCGGAGACCCAGTACTTC.

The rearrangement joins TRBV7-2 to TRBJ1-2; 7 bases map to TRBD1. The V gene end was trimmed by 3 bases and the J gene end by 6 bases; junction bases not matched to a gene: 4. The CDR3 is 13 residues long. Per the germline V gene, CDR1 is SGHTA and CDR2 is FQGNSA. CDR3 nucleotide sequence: TGTGCCAGCAGCTTCCAGGGGGAAAATGGCTACACCTTC. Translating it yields CASSFQGENGYTF.

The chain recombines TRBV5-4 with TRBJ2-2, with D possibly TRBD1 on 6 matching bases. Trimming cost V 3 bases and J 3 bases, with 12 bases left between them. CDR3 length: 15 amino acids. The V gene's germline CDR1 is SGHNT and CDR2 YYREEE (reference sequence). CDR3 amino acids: CASSSRDTHTGELFF. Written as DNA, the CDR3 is TGTGCCAGCAGCTCCCGGGACACACACACCGGGGAGCTGTTTTTT.

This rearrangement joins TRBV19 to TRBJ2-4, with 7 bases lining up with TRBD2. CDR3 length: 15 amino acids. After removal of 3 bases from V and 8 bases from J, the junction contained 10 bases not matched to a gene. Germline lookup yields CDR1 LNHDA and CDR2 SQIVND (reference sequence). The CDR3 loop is CASSINGGSWDIQYF. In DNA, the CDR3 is TGTGCCAGTAGTATTAACGGCGGGAGTTGGGACATTCAGTACTTC.

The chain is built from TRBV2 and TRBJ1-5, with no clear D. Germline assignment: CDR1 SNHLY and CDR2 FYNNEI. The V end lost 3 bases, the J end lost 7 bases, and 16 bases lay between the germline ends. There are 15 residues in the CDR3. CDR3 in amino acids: CASSEMPGFRQPQHF. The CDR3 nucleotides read TGTGCCAGCAGTGAGATGCCGGGGTTCCGGCAGCCCCAGCATTTT.

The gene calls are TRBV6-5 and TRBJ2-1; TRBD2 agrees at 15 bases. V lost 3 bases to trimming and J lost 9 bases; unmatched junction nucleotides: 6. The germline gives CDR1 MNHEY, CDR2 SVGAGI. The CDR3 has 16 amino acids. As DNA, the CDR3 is TGTGCCAGCAGTTATCGAGGACTAGCGGGAGGGGGTGAGCAGTTCTTC. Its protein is CASSYRGLAGGGEQFF.

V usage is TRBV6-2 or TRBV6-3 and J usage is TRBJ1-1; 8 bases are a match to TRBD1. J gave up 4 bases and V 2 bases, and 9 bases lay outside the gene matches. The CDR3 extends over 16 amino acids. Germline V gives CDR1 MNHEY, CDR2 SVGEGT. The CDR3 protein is CASSYPRTGSSTEAFF. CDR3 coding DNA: TGTGCCAGCAGTTACCCTAGGACAGGGTCGAGCACTGAAGCTTTCTTT.

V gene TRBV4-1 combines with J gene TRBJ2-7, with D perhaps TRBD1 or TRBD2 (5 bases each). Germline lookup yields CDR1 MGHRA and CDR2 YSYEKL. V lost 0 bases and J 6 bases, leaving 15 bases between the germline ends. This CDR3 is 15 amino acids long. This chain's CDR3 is CASSQDGTVTAEQYF. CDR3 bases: TGCGCCAGCAGCCAAGACGGGACGGTGACCGCCGAGCAGTACTTC.

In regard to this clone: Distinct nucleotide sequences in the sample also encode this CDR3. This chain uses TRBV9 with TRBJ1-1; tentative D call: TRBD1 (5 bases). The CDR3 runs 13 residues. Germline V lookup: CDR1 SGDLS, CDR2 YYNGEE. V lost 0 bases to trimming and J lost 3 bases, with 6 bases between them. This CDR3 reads CASSVGGDTEAFF. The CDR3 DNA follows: TGTGCCAGCAGCGTAGGGGGGGACACTGAAGCTTTCTTT.

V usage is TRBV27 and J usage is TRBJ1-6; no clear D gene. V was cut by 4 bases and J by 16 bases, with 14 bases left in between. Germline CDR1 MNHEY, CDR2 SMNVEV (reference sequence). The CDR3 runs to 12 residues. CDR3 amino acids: CASSSGPFSLHF. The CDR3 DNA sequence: TGTGCCAGCAGTTCCGGTCCTTTCTCTCTCCACTTT.

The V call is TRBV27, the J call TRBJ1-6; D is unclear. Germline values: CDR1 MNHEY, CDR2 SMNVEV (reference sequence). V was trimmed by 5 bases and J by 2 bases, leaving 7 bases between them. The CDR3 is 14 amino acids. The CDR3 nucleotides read TGTGCCAGCAGTCATAATCCCTATAATTCACCCCTCCACTTT. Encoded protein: CASSHNPYNSPLHF.

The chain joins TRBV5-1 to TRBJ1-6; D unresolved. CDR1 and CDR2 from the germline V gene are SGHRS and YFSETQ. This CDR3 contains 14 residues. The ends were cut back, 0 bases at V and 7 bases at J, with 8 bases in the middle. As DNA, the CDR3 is TGCGCCAGCAGCTTGGACGGGGTAAATTCACCCCTCCACTTT. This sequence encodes CASSLDGVNSPLHF.

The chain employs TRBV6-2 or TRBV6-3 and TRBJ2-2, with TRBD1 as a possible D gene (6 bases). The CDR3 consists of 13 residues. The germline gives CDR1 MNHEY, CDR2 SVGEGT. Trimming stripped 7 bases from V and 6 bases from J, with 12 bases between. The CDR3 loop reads CASTPTGAGELFF. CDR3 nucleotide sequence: TGTGCCAGCACCCCGACAGGAGCCGGGGAGCTGTTTTTT.

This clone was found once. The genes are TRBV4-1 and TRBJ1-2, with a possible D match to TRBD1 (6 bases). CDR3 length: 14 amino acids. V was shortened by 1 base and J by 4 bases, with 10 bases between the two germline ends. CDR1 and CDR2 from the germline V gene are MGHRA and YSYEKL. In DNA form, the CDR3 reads TGCGCCAGCAGCCAAGGGGGGGCCGGCTATGGCTACACCTTC. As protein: CASSQGGAGYGYTF.

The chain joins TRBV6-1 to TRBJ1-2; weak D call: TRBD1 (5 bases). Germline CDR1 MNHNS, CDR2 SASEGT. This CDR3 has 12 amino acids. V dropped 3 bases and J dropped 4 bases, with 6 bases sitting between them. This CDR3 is CASSDQGYGYTF. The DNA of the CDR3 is TGTGCCAGCAGTGATCAGGGCTATGGCTACACCTTC.